The clone carrying this TCR beta chain was observed at least ten times. Its antigen is not known. PCR was performed a second time for about 6 to 11 cycles using a sample-barcoded 5' primer and a J-beta primer mix. One entry per CDR3 protein, called by TCRdb with MiXCR from the 5' RACE reads. The sample yields more than 1 million distinct CDR3 sequences, roughly 45% seen once. The sample originates from a study of blood T cells in healthy people across ages. Overall study results and limits: Diversity was higher, and naive CD4+ cells more numerous, in long-lived donors than in aged donors.

Germline CDR1 is SGHAT and CDR2 is FQDESV (reference sequence). Trimming at V came to 5 bases and at J to 3 bases, leaving 4 bases not matched to a gene. The CDR3 is 16 amino acids. The rearrangement links TRBV11-1 to TRBJ2-7; 16 bases are a match to TRBD2. This TCR came from a woman in her fifties or sixties in good health. Sequenced: blood. In DNA, the CDR3 is TGTGCCAGCAGCACGGGACTAGCGGGAGGGAGCTACGAGCAGTACTTC. Translating gives CASSTGLAGGSYEQYF.